This TCR beta chain was recorded in a study of beta chain features in type 1 diabetes. In the study overall: Age and gender were similar between patients and healthy donors, as were cell yields.

This clone has only a few counts. What it binds is unknown. The CDR3 length is 14 residues. Trimming removed 1 base at V and 0 bases at J, with 6 bases between. Germline V gene lookup returns CDR1 LGHNA and CDR2 YNFKEQ. Every isolated RNA sample was fully reverse transcribed, so sequencing captured expressed TCRB transcripts. Method: immunoSEQ multiplex PCR; TCRdb's copy keeps in-frame clones and lacks some. The sample contains a few hundred thousand clones, approximately 16% of which appear only once. Points from the study as a whole: Insertion counts at VDJ junctions were lower in type 1 diabetes patients, who also showed more deletions there. Healthy donors had naive, central memory and Treg TCRB repertoires that appeared less similar than those seen among patients. Type 1 diabetes patients showed a moderate but significant shortening of TCRB CDR3s in all four CD4+ subsets.

Sample: naive CD4+ T cells from blood. The chain employs TRBV4-2 and TRBJ1-1; no clear D. The source of this sequence is a woman younger than 30 in good health. The CDR3 sequence: CASSQGNMNTEAFF. CDR3 sequence (DNA): TGTGCCAGCAGCCAAGGAAACATGAACACTGAAGCTTTCTTT.